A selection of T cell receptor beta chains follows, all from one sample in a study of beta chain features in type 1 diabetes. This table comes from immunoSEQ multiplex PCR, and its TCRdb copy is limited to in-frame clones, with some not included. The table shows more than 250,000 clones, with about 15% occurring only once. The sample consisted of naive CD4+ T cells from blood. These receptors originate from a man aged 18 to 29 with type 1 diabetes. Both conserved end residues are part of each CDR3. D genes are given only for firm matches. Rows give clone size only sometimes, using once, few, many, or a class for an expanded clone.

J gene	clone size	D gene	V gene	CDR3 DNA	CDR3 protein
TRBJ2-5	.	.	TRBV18	TGTGCCAGCTCACCACGGCAAAGCGAAGAGACCCAGTACTTC	CASSPRQSEETQYF
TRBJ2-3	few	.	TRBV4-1	TGCGCCAGCAGCCCCGTACAGACAGTCACAGATACGCAGTATTTT	CASSPVQTVTDTQYF
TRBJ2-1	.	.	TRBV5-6	TGTGCCAGCAGCTGGCCGTCACAGGGAATCGATGAGCAGTTCTTC	CASSWPSQGIDEQFF
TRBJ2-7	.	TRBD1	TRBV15	TGTGCCACCAGTCGGACAGGGCGAAAAGACGAGCAGTACTTC	CATSRTGRKDEQYF
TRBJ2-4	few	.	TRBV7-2	TGTGCCAGCAGCACCGGGACTCATGTAGCCAAAAACATTCAGTACTTC	CASSTGTHVAKNIQYF
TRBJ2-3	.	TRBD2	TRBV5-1	TGCGCCAGCCTTAGCGGGGGGGCCGGGGCAGATACGCAGTATTTT	CASLSGGAGADTQYF
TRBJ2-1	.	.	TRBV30	TGTGCCTGGAGCCTCAGAGGTCTGACCTACAATGAGCAGTTCTTC	CAWSLRGLTYNEQFF
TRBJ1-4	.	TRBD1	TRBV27	TGTGCCAGCAGTTTGGGGACCGACAGGGGAAAACTGTTTTTT	CASSLGTDRGKLFF
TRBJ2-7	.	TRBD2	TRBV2	TGTGCCAGCAGGACCGGGACTAGTACCTACGAGCAGTACTTC	CASRTGTSTYEQYF
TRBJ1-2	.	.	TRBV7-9	TGTGCCAGCAGCTTACAGGGTCTCGATGGCTACACCTTC	CASSLQGLDGYTF
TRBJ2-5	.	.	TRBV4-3	TGCGCCAGCAGCCAAGTGGGCAGTCTCCAAGAGACCCAGTACTTC	CASSQVGSLQETQYF
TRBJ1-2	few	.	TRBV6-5	TGTGCCAGCAGTGCCGGCCGCGGGTATGGCTACACCTTC	CASSAGRGYGYTF
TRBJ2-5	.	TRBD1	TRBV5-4	TGTGCCAGCAGCTTGGACAGGGGAGAGACCCAGTACTTC	CASSLDRGETQYF
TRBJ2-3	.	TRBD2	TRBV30	TGTGCCTGGAGTAGGGCGGGAGCGACAGATACGCAGTATTTT	CAWSRAGATDTQYF
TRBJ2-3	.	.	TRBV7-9	TGTGCCAGCAGACATAACTTAATCGGTGGGCGCAGCACAGATACGCAGTATTTT	CASRHNLIGGRSTDTQYF
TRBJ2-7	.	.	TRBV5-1	TGCGCCAGCAGCCCCGGTCGGCAGGGAAACGAGCAGTACTTC	CASSPGRQGNEQYF
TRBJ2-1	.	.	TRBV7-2	TGTGCCAGCAGCCCCGGACTAGGGGGGGCCTACAATGAGCAGTTCTTC	CASSPGLGGAYNEQFF
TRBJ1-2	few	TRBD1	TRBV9	TGTGCCAGCAGCGCGGACAGGGAAGGCTATGGCTACACCTTC	CASSADREGYGYTF
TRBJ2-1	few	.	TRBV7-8	TGTGCCAGCCGTGGCCCAAGCTCCTACAATGAGCAGTTCTTC	CASRGPSSYNEQFF
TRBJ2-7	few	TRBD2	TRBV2	TGTGCCAGCACTCGTCTAGCGGAGACCTACGAGCAGTACTTC	CASTRLAETYEQYF
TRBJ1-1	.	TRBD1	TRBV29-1	TGCAGCGTACAAGGACAGGTGAATCCCACTGAAGCTTTCTTT	CSVQGQVNPTEAFF
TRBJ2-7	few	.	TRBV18	TGTGCCAGCTCACCCGGGGTCTACGAGCAGTACTTC	CASSPGVYEQYF
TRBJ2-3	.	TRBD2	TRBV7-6	TGTGCCAGCAGCTTAAGGGCGGGAGTGGGAGCAGATACGCAGTATTTT	CASSLRAGVGADTQYF
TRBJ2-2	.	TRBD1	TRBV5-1	TGCGCCAGCAGCTTGGCGGCAGGGGGCCGCACCGGGGAGCTGTTTTTT	CASSLAAGGRTGELFF
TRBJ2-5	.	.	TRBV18	TGTGCCAGCTCACCCCCAGGGAAAGAGACCCAGTACTTC	CASSPPGKETQYF
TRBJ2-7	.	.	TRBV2	TGTGCCAGCTCCGGGGAGCAGTTTTCCTACGAGCAGTACTTC	CASSGEQFSYEQYF
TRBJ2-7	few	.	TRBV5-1	TGCGCCAGCAGACAACCCGTGGGGGAGGTGTCCGAGCAGTACTTC	CASRQPVGEVSEQYF
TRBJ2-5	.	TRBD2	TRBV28	TGTGCCAGCAAAAATAGCGGGAAAGAGACCCAGTACTTC	CASKNSGKETQYF